These 32 T cell receptor beta chains originate from one sample sequenced in a study of blood T cell repertoires in COVID-19. Sequenced by immunoSEQ multiplex PCR; TCRdb stores in-frame clones only, minus some. The sample has around 180,000 clones; 88% are singletons. Sequences were obtained from peripheral blood. These receptors were obtained from a man in his fifties or sixties with acute or convalescent COVID-19.

The chain uses TRBV18 and TRBJ1-6, with D uncertain. This CDR3 is 15 amino acids long. CDR1 and CDR2 (germline): KGHSH, LQKENI. V was clipped by 5 bases and J by 2 bases, with 10 bases between them. CDR3: CASSGLRTYNSPLHF. The CDR3 DNA reads as TGTGCCAGCTCAGGCTTAAGAACCTATAATTCACCCCTCCACTTT.

The chain combines TRBV9 with TRBJ2-7; weak D call: TRBD1 (6 bases). Germline lookup yields CDR1 SGDLS and CDR2 YYNGEE. CDR3 length equals 13 residues. Trimming left V 4 bases short and J 5 bases short, with 13 bases between. This CDR3 reads CASSSGQFDEQYF. The CDR3 nucleotides read TGTGCCAGCAGCTCCGGACAGTTTGACGAGCAGTACTTC.

The chain uses TRBV6-5 and TRBJ2-7, with 8 bases matching TRBD2. Unmatched junction bases numbered 4, after V lost 5 bases and J lost 4 bases. The CDR3 spans 13 residues. The germline V gene encodes CDR1 MNHEY and CDR2 SVGAGI. The DNA for the CDR3 is TGTGCCAGCAGTCTCGGACTAGCTTACGAGCAGTACTTC. Translation gives CASSLGLAYEQYF.

The chain uses TRBV6-6 and TRBJ1-4, with D perhaps TRBD1 (6 bases). Germline-derived CDR1 and CDR2 are MNHNY and SVGAGI (reference sequence). With 5 bases removed from V and 8 bases from J, the gap between germline ends came to 24 bases. This CDR3 is built from 17 residues. CDR3 bases: TGTGCCAGCAGTCTCGGGATTGACAGGAAAGGGGGAGAAAAACTGTTTTTT. It yields the protein CASSLGIDRKGGEKLFF.

V and J are TRBV27 and TRBJ2-7; D may be TRBD2 (6 bases). Germline CDR1 MNHEY, CDR2 SMNVEV (reference sequence). The CDR3 spans 16 residues. Trimming pared 0 bases from V and 2 bases from J, leaving 14 bases between. The CDR3 spells CASSLSISSAPYEQYF. CDR3 coding DNA: TGTGCCAGCAGTTTATCGATATCTAGCGCGCCCTACGAGCAGTACTTC.

This clone appeared a few times. The gene calls are TRBV6-5 and TRBJ2-5; D perhaps matches TRBD2 (7 bases). Germline CDR1 MNHEY, CDR2 SVGAGI. This CDR3 region has 16 residues. V dropped 2 bases and J dropped 2 bases, with 15 bases sitting between them. The chain's CDR3 is CASSYKWRGQQETQYF. The CDR3 nucleotides are TGTGCCAGCAGTTACAAGTGGCGGGGGCAGCAAGAGACCCAGTACTTC.

The V call is TRBV29-1, the J call TRBJ1-2; TRBD1 aligns across 7 bases. Germline CDR1 is SQVTM and CDR2 is ANQGSEA. V was clipped by 3 bases and J by 3 bases; unmatched bases: 10. The CDR3 runs 15 residues. The CDR3: CSVERDSRHHYGYTF. CDR3 coding DNA: TGCAGCGTTGAGCGGGACAGCCGACATCACTATGGCTACACCTTC. The full variable domain, with the rest looked up from reference TRBV29-1 and TRBJ1-2, is SAVISQKPSRDICQRGTSLTIQCQVDSQVTMMFWYRQQPGQSLTLIATANQGSEATYESGFVIDKFPISRPNLTFSTLTVSNMSPEDSSIYLCSVERDSRHHYGYTFGSGTRLTVV.

The chain has TRBV15 and TRBJ1-3; weak D call: TRBD1 (5 bases). Germline assignment: CDR1 LNHNV and CDR2 YYDKDF (reference sequence). V was cut by 0 bases and J by 2 bases, with 8 bases left in between. CDR3 length equals 15 residues. DNA of the CDR3: TGTGCCACCAGCAGAGATCGCAGGGCTGGAAACACCATATATTTT. Residues: CATSRDRRAGNTIYF.

The chain combines TRBV5-1 with TRBJ1-1; 8 bases line up with TRBD1. Germline V gene lookup returns CDR1 SGHRS and CDR2 YFSETQ. V gave up 2 bases and J gave up 6 bases; unmatched junction bases: 3. This CDR3 comprises 13 residues. The CDR3 sequence: CASSFIQGAEAFF. CDR3 in DNA: TGCGCCAGCAGCTTTATACAGGGGGCTGAAGCTTTCTTT.

The chain recombines TRBV9 with TRBJ2-1; no firm D call. CDR1 and CDR2 (germline): SGDLS, YYNGEE. The CDR3 contains 15 residues. V was shortened by 3 bases and J by 1 base, with 11 bases between the two germline ends. As DNA, the CDR3 is TGTGCCAGCAGCGCAGCCCACGGGTCCTACAATGAGCAGTTCTTC. Translation gives CASSAAHGSYNEQFF. Complete variable domain (other parts from reference TRBV9 and TRBJ2-1): DSGVTQTPKHLITATGQRVTLRCSPRSGDLSVYWYQQSLDQGLQFLIQYYNGEERAKGNILERFSAQQFPDLHSELNLSSLELGDSALYFCASSAAHGSYNEQFFGPGTRLTVL.

This chain joins TRBV2 and TRBJ2-3; 10 bases agree with TRBD2. The V and J ends lost 3 bases and 7 bases, in that order; junction bases with no gene match: 4. CDR1 SNHLY and CDR2 FYNNEI come from the germline V gene. The CDR3 spans 14 residues. CDR3 coding DNA: TGTGCCAGCAGTGAGTCAGCGGGGGGGAATACGCAGTATTTT. It encodes CASSESAGGNTQYF.

V is TRBV30 and J is TRBJ2-1; D unclear. Per the germline V gene, CDR1 is GTSNPN and CDR2 is SVGIG (reference sequence). The V end lost 1 base, the J end lost 4 bases, and 5 bases lay between the germline ends. This CDR3 is built from 12 residues. This CDR3 reads CAWSAGYNEQFF. For the CDR3, the DNA is TGTGCCTGGAGTGCGGGTTACAATGAGCAGTTCTTC.

V and J are TRBV30 and TRBJ2-5; tentatively, D is TRBD2 (5 bases). Germline V gene sequence: CDR1 GTSNPN, CDR2 SVGIG (reference sequence). This CDR3 has 14 amino acids. V was shortened by 3 bases and J by 4 bases, with 15 bases between the two germline ends. CDR3 loop: CAWRGGSFGETQYF. In DNA, the CDR3 is TGTGCCTGGAGAGGTGGGAGTTTTGGAGAGACCCAGTACTTC. Filled out from reference TRBV30 and TRBJ2-5, the complete variable domain reads SQTIHQWPATLVQPVGSPLSLECTVEGTSNPNLYWYRQAAGRGLQLLFYSVGIGQISSEVPQNLSASRPQDRQFILSSKKLLLSDSGFYLCAWRGGSFGETQYFGPGTRLLVL.

The chain joins TRBV5-1 to TRBJ1-1; TRBD1 is a possible D gene (5 bases). The germline V and J ends were trimmed by 4 bases and 1 base, with 14 bases remaining between them. CDR1 is SGHRS and CDR2 is YFSETQ in the germline V gene. This CDR3 has 15 residues. CDR3 residues: CASSLRAQGNTEAFF. CDR3 DNA: TGCGCCAGCAGCCTTCGAGCTCAGGGGAACACTGAAGCTTTCTTT.

The rearrangement uses TRBV19 and TRBJ2-7, with 7 bases matching TRBD2. The V segment lost 4 bases and the J segment 2 bases; nucleotides outside the gene matches: 14. Germline V gives CDR1 LNHDA, CDR2 SQIVND (reference sequence). This CDR3 region has 17 residues. The DNA for the CDR3 is TGTGCCAGTAGTAGGGAGTTGGGAGGGCTAAGTCCCTACGAGCAGTACTTC. This gives the protein CASSRELGGLSPYEQYF.

The chain has TRBV10-3 and TRBJ1-4; possible D gene TRBD1, 5 bases. Looked up from germline, CDR1 is ENHRY and CDR2 is SYGVKD. The CDR3 contains 16 residues. Deletions cut 0 bases from V and 1 base from J, with 9 bases between. The CDR3 region is CAISESKGLTNEKLFF. In DNA form, the CDR3 reads TGTGCCATCAGTGAGTCGAAGGGGTTAACTAATGAAAAACTGTTTTTT.

The chain carries TRBV5-1 and TRBJ2-7, with 10 bases that match TRBD1. The V gene's germline CDR1 is SGHRS and CDR2 YFSETQ. This CDR3 spans 15 amino acids. The trim removed 0 bases at V and 3 bases at J, leaving 3 bases unmatched. The CDR3 nucleotides read TGCGCCAGCAGCTTGGATGGACAGGGGGTCTACGAGCAGTACTTC. Translated, it gives CASSLDGQGVYEQYF.

V is TRBV5-4 and J is TRBJ1-1; D is perhaps TRBD1 (6 bases). CDR1 and CDR2 from the germline V gene are SGHNT and YYREEE (reference sequence). The CDR3 has 15 residues. The germline V and J ends were trimmed by 3 bases and 3 bases, with 15 bases remaining between them. Here the CDR3 DNA reads TGTGCCAGCAGCTGGGGAACAGGGAGGGACACTGAAGCTTTCTTT. Translating it yields CASSWGTGRDTEAFF.

The chain couples TRBV25-1 to TRBJ1-2; no clear D gene. The CDR3 is 13 residues long. Germline CDR1 is MGHDK and CDR2 is SYGVNS. With 1 base removed from V and 5 bases from J, the gap between germline ends came to 8 bases. The chain's CDR3 is CASSESGGYGYTF. The DNA for the CDR3 is TGTGCCAGCAGTGAATCGGGAGGTTATGGCTACACCTTC.

J is TRBJ1-2 and V is TRBV27; D call uncertain. The germline CDR1 and CDR2 sequences are MNHEY and SMNVEV (reference sequence). Trimming took off 4 bases at V and 8 bases at J, with 11 bases between the two ends. This CDR3 spans 12 amino acids. The CDR3 DNA reads as TGTGCCAGCAGTTCCTTGACTGGCGGCTACACCTTC. Protein: CASSSLTGGYTF.

The chain employs TRBV19 and TRBJ1-1; D may be TRBD1 (5 bases). The CDR3 runs to 14 residues. Trimming took off 3 bases at V and 1 base at J, with 9 bases between the two ends. In germline, CDR1 is LNHDA, CDR2 SQIVND (reference sequence). CDR3 protein: CASSMGTPNTEAFF. The CDR3 nucleotides are TGTGCCAGTAGTATGGGGACTCCGAACACTGAAGCTTTCTTT.

This chain connects TRBV6-5 to TRBJ1-5; 7 nucleotides align to TRBD1. The germline CDR1 and CDR2 sequences are MNHEY and SVGAGI. The CDR3 is made up of 16 amino acids. Trimming at V came to 4 bases and at J to 5 bases, leaving 11 bases not matched to a gene. This CDR3 is CASSSQPTGPYQPQHF. CDR3 bases: TGTGCCAGCAGTTCCCAGCCGACAGGGCCATATCAGCCCCAGCATTTT.

This clone was counted at least ten times. The genes are TRBV27 and TRBJ2-1; D unresolved. Per the germline V gene, CDR1 is MNHEY and CDR2 is SMNVEV (reference sequence). This CDR3 has 14 amino acids. V was pared by 5 bases and J by 1 base, with 9 bases between. CDR3 residues: CASSPTGSYNEQFF. The CDR3 coding sequence is TGTGCCAGCAGTCCCACCGGGTCCTACAATGAGCAGTTCTTC.

The chain carries TRBV6-2 or TRBV6-3 and TRBJ1-4; D might be TRBD1 (5 bases). Per germline, CDR1 MNHEY and CDR2 SVGEGT. Trimming stripped 5 bases from V and 1 base from J, with 11 bases between. The length of the CDR3 is 15 residues. This CDR3 is CASSGAFLTNEKLFF. The DNA for the CDR3 is TGTGCCAGCAGTGGGGCCTTTTTAACTAATGAAAAACTGTTTTTT.

This rearrangement joins TRBV7-2 to TRBJ1-4; tentatively, D is TRBD1 (5 bases). The CDR3 loop spans 14 amino acids. The V end was cut by 1 base, the J end by 6 bases, with 9 bases between. CDR1 is SGHTA and CDR2 is FQGNSA in the germline V gene. CDR3 bases: TGTGCCAGCAGCTTAGTAGGGGCCGATGAAAAACTGTTTTTT. It encodes CASSLVGADEKLFF. The complete variable domain, with remaining parts taken from reference TRBV7-2 and TRBJ1-4, reads GAGVSQSPSNKVTEKGKDVELRCDPISGHTALYWYRQSLGQGLEFLIYFQGNSAPDKSGLPSDRFSAERTGGSVSTLTIQRTQQEDSAVYLCASSLVGADEKLFFGSGTQLSVL.

The CDR3 sequence is CASSFSGWAEAFF. The CDR3 nucleotides read TGTGCCAGCAGCTTCTCAGGGTGGGCTGAAGCTTTCTTT. This chain uses TRBV5-5 with TRBJ1-1; D perhaps matches TRBD1 (5 bases). Germline V lookup: CDR1 SGHKS, CDR2 YYEKEE (reference sequence). The CDR3 runs to 13 residues. V lost 2 bases, J lost 6 bases, and 11 bases lay in between.

In this sample, this clone turned up once. The chain employs TRBV4-1 and TRBJ1-4, with 7 positions matching TRBD1. Germline V gene sequence: CDR1 MGHRA, CDR2 YSYEKL. Germline trimming cut 2 bases from V and 10 bases from J; bases unmatched to any gene: 13. The length of the CDR3 is 16 residues. The CDR3, as DNA: TGCGCCAGCAGCCAACCGACAGGGCAGACCGGTGGAAAACTGTTTTTT. Residues: CASSQPTGQTGGKLFF.

The V and J genes are TRBV19 and TRBJ1-3; D remains ambiguous. Germline V gene sequence: CDR1 LNHDA, CDR2 SQIVND (reference sequence). V was pared by 8 bases and J by 7 bases, with 15 bases between. This CDR3 spans 13 amino acids. CDR3 amino acids: CASLWSPRNTIYF. CDR3 coding DNA: TGTGCCAGTCTATGGAGCCCGAGGAACACCATATATTTT.

The CDR3 protein is CASSVTSGGAGETQYF. CDR3 nucleotide sequence: TGTGCCAGCAGCGTAACTAGCGGGGGGGCCGGAGAGACCCAGTACTTC. The chain links TRBV7-8 to TRBJ2-5; 13 nucleotides align to TRBD2. The CDR3 contains 16 residues. CDR1 is SGHVS, CDR2 FQNEAQ, per germline. Germline trimming cut 5 bases from V and 4 bases from J; bases unmatched to any gene: 7.

This clone has a handful of counts. Distinct nucleotide sequences in the sample also encode this CDR3. V and J are TRBV2 and TRBJ1-4; D is unresolved. V was cut by 6 bases and J by 8 bases, with 13 bases left in between. Germline CDR1 and CDR2: SNHLY and FYNNEI. The CDR3 runs to 13 residues. The DNA of the CDR3 is TGTGCCAGCAGGGGCACCGGAGGGGAAAAACTGTTTTTT. It specifies CASRGTGGEKLFF.

This chain connects TRBV4-2 to TRBJ1-2; 8 bases are shared with TRBD1. V gave up 0 bases and J gave up 3 bases; unmatched junction bases: 6. Germline CDR1 and CDR2: LGHNA and YNFKEQ. The CDR3 length is 16 residues. The CDR3 DNA is TGTGCCAGCAGCCAAGACAATGACAGGGGAGACTATGGCTACACCTTC. It encodes CASSQDNDRGDYGYTF.

J is TRBJ1-3 and V is TRBV7-2; 7 bases agree with TRBD1. With V trimmed by 5 bases and J by 4 bases, 8 bases remained unmatched. CDR3 length: 15 amino acids. CDR1 and CDR2 from the germline V gene are SGHTA and FQGNSA. CDR3 region: CASSVDRVPGNTIYF. The CDR3 coding sequence is TGTGCCAGCAGCGTCGACAGGGTACCAGGAAACACCATATATTTT.